The rows below give T cell receptor beta chains drawn from one sample of a study of blood T cell repertoires in COVID-19. Clones were read by immunoSEQ multiplex PCR, and TCRdb kept only the in-frame ones, dropping some. In the table there are over 200,000 clones, around 87% of which are singletons. The sequenced sample consisted of peripheral blood. These receptors all come from a woman aged 45 to 65 with acute or convalescent COVID-19. Each CDR3 is given with its conserved first and last residue. Each record gives: J gene, D gene, V gene, CDR3 protein. The D gene is left open where the match is weak.

TRBJ1-4 - TRBV3-1/TRBV3-2 CASSQEGAMGEKLFF
TRBJ2-1 - TRBV18 CASSPRQVPNNEQFF
TRBJ1-2 - TRBV28 CASSRPGSGSRGYGYTF
TRBJ2-2 TRBD1 TRBV9 CASTPRGRINTGELFF
TRBJ1-1 - TRBV5-1 CASSLLNTEAFF
TRBJ1-1 - TRBV28 CASNKRARGAFF
TRBJ2-3 - TRBV5-1 CASSSGGRGADTQYF
TRBJ2-1 TRBD1 TRBV27 CASSDRGRYEQFF
TRBJ2-1 TRBD2 TRBV5-1 CASGTSWGNEQFF
TRBJ2-3 TRBD2 TRBV27 CASRSGLAGGDTQYF
TRBJ2-1 TRBD1 TRBV7-2 CASSSRQGGRNEQFF
TRBJ2-7 - TRBV5-6 CASRIYTGIASYEQYF
TRBJ1-2 - TRBV13 CASSSSIDYNYGYTF
TRBJ1-5 TRBD1 TRBV28 CASSFQGVYSNQPQHF
TRBJ1-2 - TRBV18 CASSPQKQGSSYGYTF
TRBJ1-1 - TRBV30 CAWSVWQGLFGDTEAFF
TRBJ1-2 TRBD1 TRBV7-2 CASSPQGNSWGYTF
TRBJ2-2 TRBD2 TRBV28 CASSFRREGRRGDTGELFF
TRBJ1-2 TRBD1 TRBV18 CASSPSGGTNYGYTF
TRBJ1-4 - TRBV11-2 CASSLGSGTTNEKLFF
TRBJ1-5 - TRBV4-3 CASSQILGGNQPQHF
TRBJ2-7 TRBD1 TRBV15 CATSSTSGTGKTHHEQYF